What follows describes a single T cell receptor (beta chain). Its matching antigen is unknown. The CDR3 covers 16 residues. Germline CDR1 and CDR2: MNHNY and SVGAGI (reference sequence). Trimming took off 6 bases at V and 0 bases at J, with 16 bases between the two ends. TCRdb itself ran the reads through MiXCR, one entry per CDR3 protein. The table shows a few hundred thousand distinct CDR3 sequences, with about 40% occurring only once. The sample belongs to a study of T cell repertoires in cytomegalovirus infection. Overall study: Recently identified HLA-C-restricted and well-studied HLA-B-restricted CMV epitopes were used. Through public TCR beta signatures, both CMV infection and matching HLA type were indicated.

Broader study findings: Identification of carriers of CMV plus the relevant HLA was achieved through cumulative public TCR beta family frequency. Across the ex vivo response, the dominant clonotypes were HLA-C-restricted CMV-specific TCR beta clonotypes.

The chain has TRBV6-6 and TRBJ2-3, with a possible D match to TRBD1 (6 bases). Sequenced material: cultured PBMCs, taken from culture after CMV antigen stimulation. The origin of this receptor is a human donor in good health (CMV status not recorded). Some clones in this sample may be carry-over from other donors' samples. The CDR3 DNA reads TGTGCCAGCAGAAATCGGGACATCCTCAGCACAGATACGCAGTATTTT. Its translation: CASRNRDILSTDTQYF.